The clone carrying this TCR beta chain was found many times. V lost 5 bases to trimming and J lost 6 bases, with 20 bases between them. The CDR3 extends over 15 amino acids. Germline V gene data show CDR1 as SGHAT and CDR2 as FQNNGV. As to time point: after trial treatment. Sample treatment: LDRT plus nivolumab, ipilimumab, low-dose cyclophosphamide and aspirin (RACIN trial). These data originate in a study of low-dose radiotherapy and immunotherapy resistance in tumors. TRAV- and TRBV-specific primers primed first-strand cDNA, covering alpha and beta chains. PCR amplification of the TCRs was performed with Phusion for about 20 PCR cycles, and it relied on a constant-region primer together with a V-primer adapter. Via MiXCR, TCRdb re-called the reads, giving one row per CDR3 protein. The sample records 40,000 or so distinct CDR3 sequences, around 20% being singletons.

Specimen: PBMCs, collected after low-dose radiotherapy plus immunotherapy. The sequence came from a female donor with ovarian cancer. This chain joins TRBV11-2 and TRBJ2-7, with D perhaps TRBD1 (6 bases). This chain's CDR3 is CASSPSALGAFEQYF. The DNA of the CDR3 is TGTGCCAGCAGCCCTTCAGCGCTGGGGGCCTTCGAGCAGTACTTC.